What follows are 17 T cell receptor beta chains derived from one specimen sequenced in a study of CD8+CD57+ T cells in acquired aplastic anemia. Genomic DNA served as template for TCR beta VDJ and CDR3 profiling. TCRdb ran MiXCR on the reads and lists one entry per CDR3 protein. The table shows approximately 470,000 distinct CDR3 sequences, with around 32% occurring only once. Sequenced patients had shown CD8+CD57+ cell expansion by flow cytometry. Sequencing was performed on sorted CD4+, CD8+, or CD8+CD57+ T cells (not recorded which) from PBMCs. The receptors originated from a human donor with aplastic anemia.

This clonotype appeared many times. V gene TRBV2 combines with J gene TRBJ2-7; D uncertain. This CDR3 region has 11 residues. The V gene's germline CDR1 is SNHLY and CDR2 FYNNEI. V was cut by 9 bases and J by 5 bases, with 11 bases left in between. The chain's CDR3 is CASQLSNEQYF. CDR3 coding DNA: TGTGCCAGTCAGCTTTCCAACGAGCAGTACTTC. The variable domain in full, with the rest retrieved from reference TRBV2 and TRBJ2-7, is EPEVTQTPSHQVTQMGQEVILRCVPISNHLYFYWYRQILGQKVEFLVSFYNNEISEKSEIFDDQFSVERPDGSNFTLKIRSTKLEDSAMYFCASQLSNEQYFGPGTRLTVT.

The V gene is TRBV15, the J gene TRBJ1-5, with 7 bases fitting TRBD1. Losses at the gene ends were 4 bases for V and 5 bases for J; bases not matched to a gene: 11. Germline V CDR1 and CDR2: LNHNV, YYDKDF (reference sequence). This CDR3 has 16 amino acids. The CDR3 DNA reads TGTGCCACCAGCAAAAGGGACAGTCAGGACTATCAGCCCCAGCATTTT. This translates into CATSKRDSQDYQPQHF.

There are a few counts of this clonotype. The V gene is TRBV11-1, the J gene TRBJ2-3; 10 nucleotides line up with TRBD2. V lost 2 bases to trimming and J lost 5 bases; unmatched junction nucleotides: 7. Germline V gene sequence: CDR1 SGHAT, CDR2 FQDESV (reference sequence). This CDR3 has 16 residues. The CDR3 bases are TGTGCCAGCAGCTTATTAGCGGGGGGCCCCGGAGATACGCAGTATTTT. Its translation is CASSLLAGGPGDTQYF.

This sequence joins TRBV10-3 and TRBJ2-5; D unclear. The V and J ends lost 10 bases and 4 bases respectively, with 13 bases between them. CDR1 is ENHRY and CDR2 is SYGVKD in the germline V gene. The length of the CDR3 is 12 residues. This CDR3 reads CASAVEGETQYF. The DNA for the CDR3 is TGTGCCAGCGCAGTCGAAGGAGAGACCCAGTACTTC.

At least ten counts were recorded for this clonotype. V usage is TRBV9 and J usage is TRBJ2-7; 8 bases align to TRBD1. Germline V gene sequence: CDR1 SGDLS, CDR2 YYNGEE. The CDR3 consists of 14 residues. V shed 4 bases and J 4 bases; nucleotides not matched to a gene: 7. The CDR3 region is CASSIGQGNYEQYF. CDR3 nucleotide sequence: TGTGCCAGCAGCATCGGACAGGGAAATTACGAGCAGTACTTC.

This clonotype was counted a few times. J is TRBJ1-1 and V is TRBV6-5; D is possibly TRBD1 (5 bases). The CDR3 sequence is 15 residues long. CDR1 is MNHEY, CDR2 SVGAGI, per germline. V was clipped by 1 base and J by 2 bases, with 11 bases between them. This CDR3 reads CASSYLIRDNTEAFF. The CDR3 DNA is TGTGCCAGCAGTTACTTGATCCGGGACAACACTGAAGCTTTCTTT.

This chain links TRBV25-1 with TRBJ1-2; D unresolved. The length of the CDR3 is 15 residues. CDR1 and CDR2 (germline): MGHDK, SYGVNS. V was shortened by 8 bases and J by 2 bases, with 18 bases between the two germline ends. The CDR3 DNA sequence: TGTGCCAGCTCACCACCGGGAGAGAGAAACTATGGCTACACCTTC. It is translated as CASSPPGERNYGYTF.

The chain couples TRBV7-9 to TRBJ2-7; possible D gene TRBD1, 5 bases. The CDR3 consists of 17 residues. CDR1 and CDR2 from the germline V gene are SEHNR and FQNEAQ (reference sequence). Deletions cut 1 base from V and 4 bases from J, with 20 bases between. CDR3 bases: TGTGCCAGCAGCTTAGGTGGGGCCGATGATTGGTTATACGAGCAGTACTTC. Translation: CASSLGGADDWLYEQYF.

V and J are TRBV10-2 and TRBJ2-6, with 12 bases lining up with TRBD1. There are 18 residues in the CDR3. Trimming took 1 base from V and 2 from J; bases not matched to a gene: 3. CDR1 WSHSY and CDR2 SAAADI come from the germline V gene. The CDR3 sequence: CASSEWDRGRAGANVLTF. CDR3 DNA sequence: TGCGCCAGCAGTGAGTGGGACAGGGGGCGAGCTGGGGCCAACGTCCTGACTTTC.

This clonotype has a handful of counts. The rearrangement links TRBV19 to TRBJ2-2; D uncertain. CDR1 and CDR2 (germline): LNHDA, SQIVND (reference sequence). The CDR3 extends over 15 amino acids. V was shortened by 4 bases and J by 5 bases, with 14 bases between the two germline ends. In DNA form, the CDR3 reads TGTGCCAGTAGTACCCATCAGACGGATACCGGGGAGCTGTTTTTT. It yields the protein CASSTHQTDTGELFF.

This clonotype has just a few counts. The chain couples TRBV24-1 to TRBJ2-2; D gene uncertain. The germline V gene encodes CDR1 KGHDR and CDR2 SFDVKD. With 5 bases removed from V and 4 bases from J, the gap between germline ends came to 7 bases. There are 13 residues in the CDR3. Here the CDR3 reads CATSGVRTGELFF. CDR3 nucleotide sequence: TGTGCCACCAGTGGGGTTCGCACCGGGGAGCTGTTTTTT.

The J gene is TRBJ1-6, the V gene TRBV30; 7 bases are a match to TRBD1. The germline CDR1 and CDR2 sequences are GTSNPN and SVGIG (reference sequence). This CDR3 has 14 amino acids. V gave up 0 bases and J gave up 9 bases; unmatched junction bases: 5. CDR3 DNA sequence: TGTGCCTGGAGTGTTGACCAGGGGGTTTCACCCCTCCACTTT. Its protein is CAWSVDQGVSPLHF.

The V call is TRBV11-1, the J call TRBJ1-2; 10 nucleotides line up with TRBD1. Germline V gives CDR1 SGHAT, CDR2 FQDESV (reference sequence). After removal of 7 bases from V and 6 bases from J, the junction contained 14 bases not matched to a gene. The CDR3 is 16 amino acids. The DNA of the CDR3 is TGTGCCAGCACGAAAGGACAGGGGGGATCTAGTGATGGCTACACCTTC. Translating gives CASTKGQGGSSDGYTF.

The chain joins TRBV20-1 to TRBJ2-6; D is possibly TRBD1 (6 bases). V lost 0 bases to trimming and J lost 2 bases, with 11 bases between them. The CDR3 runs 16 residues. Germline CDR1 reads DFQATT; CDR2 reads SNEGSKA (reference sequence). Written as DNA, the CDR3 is TGCAGTGCTAGAGATCTACAGGGTGCTGGGGCCAACGTCCTGACTTTC. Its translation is CSARDLQGAGANVLTF.

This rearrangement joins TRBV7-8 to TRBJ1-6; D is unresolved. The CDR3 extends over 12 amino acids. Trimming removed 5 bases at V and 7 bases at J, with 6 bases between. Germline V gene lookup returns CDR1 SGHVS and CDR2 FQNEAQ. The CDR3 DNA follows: TGTGCCAGCAGCCTCGGGAATTCACCCCTCCACTTT. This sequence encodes CASSLGNSPLHF.

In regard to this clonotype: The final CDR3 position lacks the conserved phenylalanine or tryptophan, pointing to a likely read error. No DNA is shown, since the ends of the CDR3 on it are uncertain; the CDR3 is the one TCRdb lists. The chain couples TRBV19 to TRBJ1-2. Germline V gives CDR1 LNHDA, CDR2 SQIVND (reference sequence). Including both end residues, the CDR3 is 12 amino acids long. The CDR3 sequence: CASSLVGQSHTL.

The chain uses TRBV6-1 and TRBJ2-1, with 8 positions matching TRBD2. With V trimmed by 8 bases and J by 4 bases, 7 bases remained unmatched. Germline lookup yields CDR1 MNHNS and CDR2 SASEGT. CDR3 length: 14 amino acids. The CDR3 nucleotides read TGTGCCAGCTCACGGGGGGGCCTTTACAATGAGCAGTTCTTC. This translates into CASSRGGLYNEQFF.